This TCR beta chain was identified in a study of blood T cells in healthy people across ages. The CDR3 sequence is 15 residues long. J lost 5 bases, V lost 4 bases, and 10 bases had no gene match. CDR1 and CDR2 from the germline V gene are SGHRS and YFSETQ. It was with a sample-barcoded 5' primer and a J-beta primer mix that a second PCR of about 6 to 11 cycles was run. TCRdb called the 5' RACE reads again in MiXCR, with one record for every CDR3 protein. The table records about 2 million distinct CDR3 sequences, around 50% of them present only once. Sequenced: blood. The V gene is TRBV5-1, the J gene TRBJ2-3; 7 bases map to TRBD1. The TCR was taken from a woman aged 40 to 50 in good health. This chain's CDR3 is CASSPGTDSLDTQYF. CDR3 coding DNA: TGCGCCAGCAGCCCCGGGACAGACAGCTTAGATACGCAGTATTTT.